This paragraph reports one T cell receptor (beta chain). Its cognate antigen is unknown. The data derive from a study of T cell responses to AZD1222 COVID-19 vaccine. General observations from the study: In all cases, repertoires were sampled only after the peak T cell response. Donors in the cohort were predominantly white British and more often female, and clonal diversity was possibly underestimated. Spike-specific TCR breadth and depth were elevated following two AZD1222 doses. Unmutated variant regions are reportedly targeted by nearly half of spike-specific TCRs.

Assay used: immunoSEQ multiplex PCR; TCRdb lists only in-frame clones, some missing. The sample contains about 100,000 clones, approximately 90% of which appear only once. This CDR3 has 15 residues. The V and J ends lost 3 bases and 6 bases, in that order; junction bases with no gene match: 5. Germline V gene sequence: CDR1 SGHAT, CDR2 FQDESV (reference sequence). The TCR sequence derives from an adult in good health. The material sequenced was peripheral blood, taken on day 0 of AZD1222 vaccination. The chain is built from TRBV11-1 and TRBJ2-2; 9 bases agree with TRBD1. CDR3 protein: CASSLWTGAPGELFF. The DNA for the CDR3 is TGTGCCAGCAGCTTGTGGACAGGGGCCCCCGGGGAGCTGTTTTTT.